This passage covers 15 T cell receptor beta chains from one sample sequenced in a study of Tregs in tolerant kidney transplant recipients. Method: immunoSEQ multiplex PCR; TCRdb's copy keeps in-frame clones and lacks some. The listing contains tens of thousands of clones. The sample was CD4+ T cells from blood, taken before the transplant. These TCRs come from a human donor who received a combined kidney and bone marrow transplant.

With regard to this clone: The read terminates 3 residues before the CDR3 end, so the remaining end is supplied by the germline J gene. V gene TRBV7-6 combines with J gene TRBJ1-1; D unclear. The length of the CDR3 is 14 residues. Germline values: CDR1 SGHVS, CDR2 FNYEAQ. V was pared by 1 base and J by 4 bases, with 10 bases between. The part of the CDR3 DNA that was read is TGTGCCAGCAGCTTAGATGGTAGTTTCACTGAA. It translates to CASSLDGSFTE. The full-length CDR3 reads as CASSLDGSFTEAFF.

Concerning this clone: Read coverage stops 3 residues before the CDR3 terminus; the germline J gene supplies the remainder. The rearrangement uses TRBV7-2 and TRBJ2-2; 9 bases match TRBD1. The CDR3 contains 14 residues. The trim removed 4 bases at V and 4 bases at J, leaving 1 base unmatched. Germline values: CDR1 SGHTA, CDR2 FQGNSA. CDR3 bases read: TGTGCCAGCAGCTGGGACAGGGTCACCGGGGAG. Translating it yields CASSWDRVTGE. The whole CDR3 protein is CASSWDRVTGELFF.

The CDR3 bases that were read are TGCAGCGTTGATGATGCAAGGACAGGGTTCCACACTGAA. Amino acids: CSVDDARTGFHTE. The entire CDR3 is CSVDDARTGFHTEAFF. The chain links TRBV29-1 to TRBJ1-1; TRBD1 matches at 8 bases. The sequence runs out 3 residues before the end of the CDR3; the remainder is reconstructed from the germline J gene. The CDR3 contains 16 residues. CDR1 and CDR2 from the germline V gene are SQVTM and ANQGSEA. Losses at the gene ends were 3 bases for V and 3 bases for J; bases not matched to a gene: 12.

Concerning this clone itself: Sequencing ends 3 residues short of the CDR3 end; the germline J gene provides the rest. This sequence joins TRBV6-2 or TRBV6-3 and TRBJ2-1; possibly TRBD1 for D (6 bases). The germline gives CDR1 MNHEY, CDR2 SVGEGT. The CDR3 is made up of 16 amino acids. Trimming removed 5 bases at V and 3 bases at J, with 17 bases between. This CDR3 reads CASSLQRVGGYNEQFF. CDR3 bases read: TGTGCCAGCAGTCTCCAGCGTGTAGGGGGCTACAATGAG.

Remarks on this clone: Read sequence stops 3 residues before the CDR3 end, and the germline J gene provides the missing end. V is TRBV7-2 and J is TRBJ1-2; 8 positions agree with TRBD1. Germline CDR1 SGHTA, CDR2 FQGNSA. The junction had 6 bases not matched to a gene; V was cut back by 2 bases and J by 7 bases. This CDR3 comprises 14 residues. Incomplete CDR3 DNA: TGTGCCAGCAGCTTACCGCAGGGGGCGAGTGGC. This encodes CASSLPQGASG. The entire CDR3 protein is CASSLPQGASGYTF.

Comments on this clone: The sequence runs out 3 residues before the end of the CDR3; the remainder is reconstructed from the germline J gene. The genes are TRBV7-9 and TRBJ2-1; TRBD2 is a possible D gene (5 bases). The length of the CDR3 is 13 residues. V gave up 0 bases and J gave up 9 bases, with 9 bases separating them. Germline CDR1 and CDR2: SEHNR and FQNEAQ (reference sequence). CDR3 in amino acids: CASSLAPGIEQFF. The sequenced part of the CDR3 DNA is TGTGCCAGCAGCTTAGCGCCGGGGATTGAG. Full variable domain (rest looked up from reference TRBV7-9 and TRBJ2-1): DTGVSQNPRHKITKRGQNVTFRCDPISEHNRLYWYRQTLGQGPEFLTYFQNEAQLEKSRLLSDRFSAERPKGSFSTLEIQRTEQGDSAMYLCASSLAPGIEQFFGPGTRLTVL.

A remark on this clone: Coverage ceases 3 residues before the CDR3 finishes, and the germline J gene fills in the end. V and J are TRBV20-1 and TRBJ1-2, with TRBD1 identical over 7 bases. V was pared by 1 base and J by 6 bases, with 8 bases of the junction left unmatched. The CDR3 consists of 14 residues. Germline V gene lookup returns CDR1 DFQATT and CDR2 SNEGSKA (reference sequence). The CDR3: CSARVVDRDNGYTF. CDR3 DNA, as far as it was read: TGCAGTGCTAGAGTCGTAGACAGGGATAATGGC.

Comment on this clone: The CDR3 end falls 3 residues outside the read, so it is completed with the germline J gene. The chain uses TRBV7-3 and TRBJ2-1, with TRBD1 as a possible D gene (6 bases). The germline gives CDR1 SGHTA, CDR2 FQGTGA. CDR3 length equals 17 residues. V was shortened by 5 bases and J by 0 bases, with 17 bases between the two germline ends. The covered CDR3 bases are TGTGCCAGCAGCGGGCGAAGGGGGTCGGGCTCCTACAATGAG. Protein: CASSGRRGSGSYNE. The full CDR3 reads CASSGRRGSGSYNEQFF.

The CDR3 sequence: CASSPAQQETQYF. Incomplete CDR3 DNA: TGTGCCAGCTCACCCGCACAACAAGAGACC. This chain uses TRBV18 with TRBJ2-5; no clear D gene. The read ends 3 residues before the CDR3 terminus; that terminus is restored from the germline J gene. CDR1 is KGHSH, CDR2 LQKENI, per germline. V dropped 3 bases and J dropped 2 bases, with 7 bases sitting between them. The CDR3 runs 13 residues.

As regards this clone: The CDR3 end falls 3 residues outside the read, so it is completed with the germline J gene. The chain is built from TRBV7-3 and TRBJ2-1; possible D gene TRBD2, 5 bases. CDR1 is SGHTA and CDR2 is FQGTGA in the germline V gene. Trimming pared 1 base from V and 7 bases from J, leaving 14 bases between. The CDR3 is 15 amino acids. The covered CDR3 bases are TGTGCCAGCAGCTTAAGTGGGAATGAGCGGAATGAG. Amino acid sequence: CASSLSGNERNE. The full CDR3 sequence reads CASSLSGNERNEQFF. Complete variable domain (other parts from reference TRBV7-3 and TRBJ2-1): GAGVSQTPSNKVTEKGKYVELRCDPISGHTALYWYRQSLGQGPEFLIYFQGTGAADDSGLPNDRFFAVRPEGSVSTLKIQRTERGDSAVYLCASSLSGNERNEQFFGPGTRLTVL.

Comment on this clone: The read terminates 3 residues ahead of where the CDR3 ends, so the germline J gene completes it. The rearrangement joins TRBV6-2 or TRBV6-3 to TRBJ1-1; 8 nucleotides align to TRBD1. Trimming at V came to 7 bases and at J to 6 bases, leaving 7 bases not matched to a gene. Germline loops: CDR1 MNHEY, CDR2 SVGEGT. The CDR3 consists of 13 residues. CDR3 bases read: TGTGCCAGCAAACAGGGGGAAAGGCCTGAA. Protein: CASKQGERPE. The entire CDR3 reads CASKQGERPEAFF.

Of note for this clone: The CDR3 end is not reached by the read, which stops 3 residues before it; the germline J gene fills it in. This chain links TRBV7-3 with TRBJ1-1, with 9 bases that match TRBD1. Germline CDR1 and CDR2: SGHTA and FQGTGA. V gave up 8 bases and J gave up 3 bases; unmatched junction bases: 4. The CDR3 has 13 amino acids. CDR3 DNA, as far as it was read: TGTGCCAGCGGTCGGACAGGGGACACTGAA. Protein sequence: CASGRTGDTE. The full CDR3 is CASGRTGDTEAFF.

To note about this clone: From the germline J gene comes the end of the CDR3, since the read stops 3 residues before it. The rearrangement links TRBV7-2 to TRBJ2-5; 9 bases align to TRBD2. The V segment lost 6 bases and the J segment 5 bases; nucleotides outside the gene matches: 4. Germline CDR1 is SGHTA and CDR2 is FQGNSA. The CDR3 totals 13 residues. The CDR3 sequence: CASSLAGRETQYF. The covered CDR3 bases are TGTGCCAGCAGTCTAGCGGGACGGGAGACC.

CDR3 in amino acids: CASSFLLANYGYTF. The CDR3 bases that were read are TGTGCCAGCAGCTTTTTATTAGCTAACTATGGC. The chain is built from TRBV7-2 and TRBJ1-2, with D uncertain. Read sequence stops 3 residues before the CDR3 end, and the germline J gene provides the missing end. The CDR3 sequence is 14 residues long. The V gene's germline CDR1 is SGHTA and CDR2 FQGNSA. Trimming left V 3 bases short and J 0 bases short, with 8 bases between. Full variable domain (rest looked up from reference TRBV7-2 and TRBJ1-2): GAGVSQSPSNKVTEKGKDVELRCDPISGHTALYWYRQSLGQGLEFLIYFQGNSAPDKSGLPSDRFSAERTGGSVSTLTIQRTQQEDSAVYLCASSFLLANYGYTFGSGTRLTVV.

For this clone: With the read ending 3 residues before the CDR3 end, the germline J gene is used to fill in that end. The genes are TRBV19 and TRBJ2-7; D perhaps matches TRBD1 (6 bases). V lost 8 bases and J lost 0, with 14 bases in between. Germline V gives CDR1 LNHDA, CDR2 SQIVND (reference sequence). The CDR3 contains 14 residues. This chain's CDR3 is CASSVRGSSYEQYF. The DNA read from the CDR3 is TGTGCCAGTTCCGTCAGGGGTTCCTCCTACGAG.